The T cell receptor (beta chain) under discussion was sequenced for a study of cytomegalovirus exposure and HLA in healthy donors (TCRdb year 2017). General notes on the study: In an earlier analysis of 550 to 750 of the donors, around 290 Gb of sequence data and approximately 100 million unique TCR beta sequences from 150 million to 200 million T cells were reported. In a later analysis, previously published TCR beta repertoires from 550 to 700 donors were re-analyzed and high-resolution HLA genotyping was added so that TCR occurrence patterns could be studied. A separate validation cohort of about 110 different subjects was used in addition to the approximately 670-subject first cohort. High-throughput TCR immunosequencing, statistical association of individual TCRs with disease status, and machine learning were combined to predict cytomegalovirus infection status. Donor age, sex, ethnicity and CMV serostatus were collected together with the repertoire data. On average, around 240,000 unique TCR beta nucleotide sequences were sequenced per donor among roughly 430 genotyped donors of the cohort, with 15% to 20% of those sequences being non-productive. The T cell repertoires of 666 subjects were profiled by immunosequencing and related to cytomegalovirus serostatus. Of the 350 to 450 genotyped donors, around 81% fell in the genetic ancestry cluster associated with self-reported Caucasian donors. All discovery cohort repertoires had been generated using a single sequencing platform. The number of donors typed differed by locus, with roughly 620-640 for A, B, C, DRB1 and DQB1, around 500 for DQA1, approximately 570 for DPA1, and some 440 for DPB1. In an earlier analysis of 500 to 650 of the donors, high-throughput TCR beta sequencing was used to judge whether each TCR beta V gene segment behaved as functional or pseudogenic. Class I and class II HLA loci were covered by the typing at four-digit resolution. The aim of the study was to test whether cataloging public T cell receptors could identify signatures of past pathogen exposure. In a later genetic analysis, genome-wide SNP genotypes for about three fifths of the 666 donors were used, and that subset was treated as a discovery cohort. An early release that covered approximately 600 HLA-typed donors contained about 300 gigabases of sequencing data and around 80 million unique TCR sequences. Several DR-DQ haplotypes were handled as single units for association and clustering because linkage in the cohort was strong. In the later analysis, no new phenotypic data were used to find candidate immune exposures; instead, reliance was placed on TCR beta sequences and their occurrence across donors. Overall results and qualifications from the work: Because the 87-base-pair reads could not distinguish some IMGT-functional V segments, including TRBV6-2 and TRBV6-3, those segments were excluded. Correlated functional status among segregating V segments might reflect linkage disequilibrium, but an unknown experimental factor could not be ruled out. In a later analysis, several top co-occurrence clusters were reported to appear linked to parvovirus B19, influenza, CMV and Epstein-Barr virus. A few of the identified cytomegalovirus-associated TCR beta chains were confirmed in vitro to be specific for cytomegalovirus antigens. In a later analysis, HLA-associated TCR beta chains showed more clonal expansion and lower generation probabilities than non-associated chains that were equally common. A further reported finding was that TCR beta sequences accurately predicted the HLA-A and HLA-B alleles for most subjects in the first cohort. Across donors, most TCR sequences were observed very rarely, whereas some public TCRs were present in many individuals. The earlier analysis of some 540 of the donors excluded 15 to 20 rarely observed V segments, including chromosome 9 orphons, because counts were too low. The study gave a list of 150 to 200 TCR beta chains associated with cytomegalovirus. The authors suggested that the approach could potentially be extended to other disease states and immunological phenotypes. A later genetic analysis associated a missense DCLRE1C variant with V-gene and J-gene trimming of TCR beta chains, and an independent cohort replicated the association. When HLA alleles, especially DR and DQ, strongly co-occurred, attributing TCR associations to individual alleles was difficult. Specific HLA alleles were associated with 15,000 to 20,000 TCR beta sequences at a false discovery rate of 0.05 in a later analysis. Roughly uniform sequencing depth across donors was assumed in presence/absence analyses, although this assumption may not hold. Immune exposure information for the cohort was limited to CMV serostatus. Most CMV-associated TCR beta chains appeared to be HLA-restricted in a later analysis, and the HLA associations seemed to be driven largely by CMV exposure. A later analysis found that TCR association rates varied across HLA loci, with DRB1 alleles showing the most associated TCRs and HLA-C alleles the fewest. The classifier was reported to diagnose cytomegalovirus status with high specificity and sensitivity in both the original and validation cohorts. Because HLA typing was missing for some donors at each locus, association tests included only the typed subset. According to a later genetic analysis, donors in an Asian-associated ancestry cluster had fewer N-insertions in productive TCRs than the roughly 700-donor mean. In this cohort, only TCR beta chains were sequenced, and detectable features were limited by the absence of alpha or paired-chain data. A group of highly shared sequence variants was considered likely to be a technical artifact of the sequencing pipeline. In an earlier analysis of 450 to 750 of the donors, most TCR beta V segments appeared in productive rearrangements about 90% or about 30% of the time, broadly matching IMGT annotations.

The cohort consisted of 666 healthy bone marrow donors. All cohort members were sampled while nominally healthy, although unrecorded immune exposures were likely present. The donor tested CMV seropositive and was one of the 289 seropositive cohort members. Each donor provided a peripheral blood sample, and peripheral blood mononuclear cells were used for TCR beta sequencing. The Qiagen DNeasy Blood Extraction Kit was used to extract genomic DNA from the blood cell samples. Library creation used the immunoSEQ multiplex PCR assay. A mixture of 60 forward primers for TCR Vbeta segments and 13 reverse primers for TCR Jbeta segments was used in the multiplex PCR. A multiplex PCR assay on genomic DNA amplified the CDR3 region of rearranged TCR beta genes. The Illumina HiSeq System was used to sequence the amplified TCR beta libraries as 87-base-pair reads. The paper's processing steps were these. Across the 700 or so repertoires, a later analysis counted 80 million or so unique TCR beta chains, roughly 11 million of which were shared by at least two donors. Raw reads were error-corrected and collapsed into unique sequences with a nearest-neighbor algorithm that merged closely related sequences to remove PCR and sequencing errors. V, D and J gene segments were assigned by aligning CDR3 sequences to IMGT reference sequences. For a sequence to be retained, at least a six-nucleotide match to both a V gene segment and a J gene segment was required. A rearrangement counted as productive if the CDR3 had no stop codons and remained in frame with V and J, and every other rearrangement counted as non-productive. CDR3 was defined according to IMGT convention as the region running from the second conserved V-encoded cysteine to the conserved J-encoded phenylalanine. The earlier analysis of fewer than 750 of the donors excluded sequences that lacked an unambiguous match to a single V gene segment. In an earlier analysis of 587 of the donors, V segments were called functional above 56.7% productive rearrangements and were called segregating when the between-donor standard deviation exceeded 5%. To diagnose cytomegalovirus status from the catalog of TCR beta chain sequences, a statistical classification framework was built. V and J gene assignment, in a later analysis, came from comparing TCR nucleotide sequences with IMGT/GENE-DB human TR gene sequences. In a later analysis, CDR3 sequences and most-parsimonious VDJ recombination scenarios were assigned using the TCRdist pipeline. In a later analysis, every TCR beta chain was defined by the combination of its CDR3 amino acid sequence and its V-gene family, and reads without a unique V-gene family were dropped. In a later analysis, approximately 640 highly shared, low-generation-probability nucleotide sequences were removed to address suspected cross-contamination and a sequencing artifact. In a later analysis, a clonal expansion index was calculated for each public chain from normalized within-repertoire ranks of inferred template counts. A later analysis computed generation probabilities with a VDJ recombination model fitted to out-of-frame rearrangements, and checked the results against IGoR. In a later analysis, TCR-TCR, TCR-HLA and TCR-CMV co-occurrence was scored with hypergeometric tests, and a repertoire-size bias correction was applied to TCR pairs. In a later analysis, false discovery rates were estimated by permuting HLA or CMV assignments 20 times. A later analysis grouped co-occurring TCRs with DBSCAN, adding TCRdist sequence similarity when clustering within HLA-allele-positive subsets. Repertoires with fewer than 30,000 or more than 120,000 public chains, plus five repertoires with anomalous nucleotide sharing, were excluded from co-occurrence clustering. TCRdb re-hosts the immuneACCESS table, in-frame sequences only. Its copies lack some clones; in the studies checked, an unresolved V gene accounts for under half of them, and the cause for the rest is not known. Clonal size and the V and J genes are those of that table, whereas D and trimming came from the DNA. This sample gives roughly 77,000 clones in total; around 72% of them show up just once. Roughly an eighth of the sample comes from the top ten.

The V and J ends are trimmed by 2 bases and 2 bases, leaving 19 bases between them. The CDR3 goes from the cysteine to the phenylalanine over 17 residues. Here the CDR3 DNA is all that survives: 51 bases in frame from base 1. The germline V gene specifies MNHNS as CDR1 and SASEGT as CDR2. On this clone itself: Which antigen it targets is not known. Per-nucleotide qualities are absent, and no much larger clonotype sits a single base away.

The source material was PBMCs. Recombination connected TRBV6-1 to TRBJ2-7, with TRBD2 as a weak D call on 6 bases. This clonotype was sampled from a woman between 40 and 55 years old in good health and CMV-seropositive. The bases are TGTGCCAGCAGTGAAAAGGTGGGGGGACGGTGGACCTACGAGCAGTACTTC. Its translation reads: CASSEKVGGRWTYEQYF.